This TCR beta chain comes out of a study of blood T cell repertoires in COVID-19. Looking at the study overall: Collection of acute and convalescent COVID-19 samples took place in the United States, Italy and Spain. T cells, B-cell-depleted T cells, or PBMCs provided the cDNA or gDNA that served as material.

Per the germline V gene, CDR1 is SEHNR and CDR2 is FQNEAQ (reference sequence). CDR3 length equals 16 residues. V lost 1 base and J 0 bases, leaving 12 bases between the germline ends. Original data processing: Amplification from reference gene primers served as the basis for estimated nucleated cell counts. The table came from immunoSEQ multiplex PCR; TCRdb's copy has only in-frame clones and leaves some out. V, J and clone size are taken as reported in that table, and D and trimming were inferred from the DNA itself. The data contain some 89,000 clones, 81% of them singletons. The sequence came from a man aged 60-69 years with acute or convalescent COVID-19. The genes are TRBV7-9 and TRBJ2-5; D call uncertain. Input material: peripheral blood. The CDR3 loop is CASSLDGPMYQETQYF. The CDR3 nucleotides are TGTGCCAGCAGCTTAGATGGCCCGATGTACCAAGAGACCCAGTACTTC.